This TCR beta chain came from a study of shared clonotypes between healthy human individuals. The table came from immunoSEQ multiplex PCR; TCRdb's copy has only in-frame clones and leaves some out. This sample has millions of clones, with approximately 93% found just once. CDR1 is MGHRA and CDR2 is YSYEKL in the germline V gene. This CDR3 region has 15 residues. Trimming removed 5 bases at V and 1 base at J, with 14 bases between. The sequenced sample was naive CD4+ T cells from PBMCs. Noted subset: CD45RA+ positively selected. The origin of this receptor is a man aged 18 to 29 in good health. Some clones in this sample may be carry-over from other donors' samples. The rearrangement uses TRBV4-1 and TRBJ2-5; D is undetermined. As DNA, the CDR3 is TGCGCCAGCAGCAGGCTCGCAGCATTCCAAGAGACCCAGTACTTC. Amino acids: CASSRLAAFQETQYF.